The T cell receptor (beta chain) described here comes from a study of spatial heterogeneity in lung cancer. Study-wide results and limits: The estimated TCR-seq coverage of tumor T cells amounted to roughly 7% when looking at alpha chains and around 13% when looking at beta chains. Tumor mutation count correlated with how many alpha and beta TCRs expanded intratumorally.

This clonotype is categorized as large. No antigen is known for it. This beta chain is a stray read from a library made for alpha chains; its abundance is not meaningful. A unique molecular identifier was attached to every TCR cDNA molecule. TCRdb independently ran MiXCR on the 5' RACE reads; one entry per CDR3 protein. This table holds several thousand distinct CDR3 sequences, more than 12% found once. The ends were cut back, 7 bases at V and 5 bases at J, with 21 bases in the middle. From germline, CDR1 is SGHRS and CDR2 YFSETQ. This CDR3 is built from 15 residues. Regarding time point: sample taken at primary tumor resection. The donors comprised around 72 untreated early-stage non-small cell lung cancer patients. TCRs were sequenced from unsorted whole RNA of tumor, nontumor lung or PBMC.

The receptor comes from a female donor with early-stage non-small cell lung cancer. The specimen comprised lung tumor tissue, sampled at surgery. The chain carries TRBV5-1 and TRBJ1-2; D perhaps matches TRBD1 (6 bases). CDR3 loop: CASSTGPIVRYGYTF. The CDR3 DNA reads as TGCGCCAGCTCGACAGGACCCATCGTGAGATATGGCTACACCTTC.